This T cell receptor (beta chain) was identified during a study of blood T cells in healthy people across ages. Study results and caveats: A roughly linear age-dependent decrease characterized TCR beta diversity per million T cells.

On this clonotype: Its matching antigen is unknown.

Total RNA was isolated from each sample in quantities of at least 5 micrograms. A sample-barcoded 5' primer and a J-beta primer mix were used in a second PCR of roughly 7 to 11 cycles. A template-switch adaptor with 12 random nucleotides tagged each cDNA molecule. TCRdb re-called the 5' RACE reads through MiXCR, storing one row per CDR3 protein. The table records some 920,000 distinct CDR3 sequences, just over 50% of them present only once. The TCR sequence derives from a woman aged 55-75 years in good health. The sample comprised blood.

CDR3 in amino acids: CASSDRLGLASEQYF. The CDR3 nucleotides are TGTGCCAGCAGCGATCGACTGGGACTAGCTTCGGAGCAGTACTTC. The V and J genes are TRBV28 and TRBJ2-5, with 9 bases aligning to TRBD2. With V trimmed by 6 bases and J by 11 bases, 16 bases remained unmatched. This CDR3 region has 15 residues. Germline lookup yields CDR1 MDHEN and CDR2 SYDVKM.